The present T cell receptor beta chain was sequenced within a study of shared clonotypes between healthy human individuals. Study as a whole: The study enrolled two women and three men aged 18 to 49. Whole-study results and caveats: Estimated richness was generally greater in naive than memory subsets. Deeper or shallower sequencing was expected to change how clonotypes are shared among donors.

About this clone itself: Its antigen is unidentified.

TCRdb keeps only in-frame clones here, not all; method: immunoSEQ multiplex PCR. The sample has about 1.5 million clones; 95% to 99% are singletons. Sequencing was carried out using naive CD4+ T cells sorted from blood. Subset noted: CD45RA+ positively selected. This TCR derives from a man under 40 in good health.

Here the CDR3 reads CASSSPGTDSYEQYF. The CDR3 DNA is TGCGCCAGCAGCTCCCCCGGGACAGACTCCTACGAGCAGTACTTC. The V call is TRBV5-1, the J call TRBJ2-7, with 7 bases identical to TRBD1. Germline V gives CDR1 SGHRS, CDR2 YFSETQ. The J segment lost 0 bases and the V segment lost 3 bases, leaving 6 bases of the junction unmatched. This CDR3 is 15 amino acids long.